The next 26 T cell receptor beta chains were all read from a single sample in a study of cytomegalovirus exposure and HLA in healthy donors. Primers: 60 Vbeta forward and 13 Jbeta reverse. Some clones are missing from TCRdb's copy, which holds only in-frame ones; the method was immunoSEQ multiplex PCR. The sample lists 100,000 to 150,000 clones, approximately 72% occurring once. The sample taken for sequencing was PBMCs. These receptors all stem from a human donor in good health.

The chain couples TRBV10-3 to TRBJ1-1; D is perhaps TRBD1 (6 bases). From germline, CDR1 is ENHRY and CDR2 SYGVKD. Trimming removed 10 bases from V and 2 bases from J, with 17 bases in between. CDR3 length equals 14 residues. This CDR3 reads CATTGGQLNTEAFF. CDR3 in DNA: TGTGCCACCACGGGTGGACAGCTAAACACTGAAGCTTTCTTT.

This chain links TRBV14 with TRBJ2-3; a possible D gene is TRBD2 (6 bases). Germline V CDR1 and CDR2: SGHDN, FVKESK. The CDR3 totals 17 residues. With 1 base removed from V and 1 base from J, the gap between germline ends came to 15 bases. The CDR3 DNA sequence: TGTGCCAGCAGCCAAGGGGTTGCGGGGCCTGGCACAGATACGCAGTATTTT. This gives the protein CASSQGVAGPGTDTQYF.

J is TRBJ2-7 and V is TRBV5-1; D not resolved. Germline CDR1 and CDR2: SGHRS and YFSETQ. The CDR3 spans 14 residues. The germline V and J ends were trimmed by 0 bases and 4 bases, with 11 bases remaining between them. The CDR3 region is CASSLVRVDYEQYF. CDR3 bases: TGCGCCAGCAGCTTGGTTCGAGTCGATTACGAGCAGTACTTC.

This chain joins TRBV11-2 and TRBJ2-5; weak D call: TRBD2 (6 bases). The CDR3 is made up of 15 amino acids. CDR1 and CDR2 (germline): SGHAT, FQNNGV. V shed 3 bases and J shed 4 bases, with 15 bases lying between them. The CDR3 region has the DNA TGTGCCAGCAGCTTGGGAGCGGGTCTTGGAGAGACCCAGTACTTC. It codes for CASSLGAGLGETQYF.

This clone was detected only a few times. The chain carries TRBV12-5 and TRBJ2-1, with 11 bases matching TRBD1. The trim removed 4 bases at V and 10 bases at J, leaving 9 bases unmatched. Germline CDR1 LGHNT, CDR2 FRNRAP. The CDR3 loop spans 15 amino acids. CDR3 in amino acids: CASGSGTGGSREQFF. The CDR3 coding sequence is TGTGCTAGTGGTTCCGGGACAGGGGGATCTCGGGAGCAGTTCTTC.

J is TRBJ2-7 and V is TRBV6-6; 8 positions match TRBD1. Germline loops: CDR1 MNHNY, CDR2 SVGAGI (reference sequence). The CDR3 loop spans 14 amino acids. The junction had 4 bases not matched to a gene; V was cut back by 6 bases and J by 0 bases. CDR3 coding DNA: TGTGCCAGCAGAGACAGGGGATACTCCTACGAGCAGTACTTC. Amino acids: CASRDRGYSYEQYF.

The genes are TRBV7-9 and TRBJ1-2; D is undetermined. The germline V gene encodes CDR1 SEHNR and CDR2 FQNEAQ (reference sequence). The V end lost 3 bases, the J end lost 8 bases, and 10 bases lay between the germline ends. The CDR3 totals 12 residues. The CDR3 loop reads CASSLALEGYTF. For the CDR3, the DNA is TGTGCCAGCAGCTTGGCTCTGGAGGGCTACACCTTC.

This clone was seen a single time. The chain couples TRBV9 to TRBJ1-6; TRBD1 matches at 7 bases. Per germline, CDR1 SGDLS and CDR2 YYNGEE. The CDR3 covers 15 residues. Germline trimming cut 0 bases from V and 8 bases from J; bases unmatched to any gene: 5. CDR3 nucleotides: TGTGCCAGCAGCGTAGGTGAGGGGGCGTATTCACCCCTCCACTTT. The encoded protein is CASSVGEGAYSPLHF. Full variable domain (missing parts from reference TRBV9 and TRBJ1-6): DSGVTQTPKHLITATGQRVTLRCSPRSGDLSVYWYQQSLDQGLQFLIQYYNGEERAKGNILERFSAQQFPDLHSELNLSSLELGDSALYFCASSVGEGAYSPLHFGNGTRLTVT.

This clone was counted between two and nine times. V is TRBV18 and J is TRBJ1-5; maybe TRBD1 (5 bases). The germline gives CDR1 KGHSH, CDR2 LQKENI. The CDR3 has 14 amino acids. V gave up 3 bases and J gave up 7 bases, with 13 bases separating them. CDR3 loop: CASSPTGDGQPQHF. The CDR3 nucleotides read TGTGCCAGCTCACCTACGGGGGATGGGCAGCCCCAGCATTTT.

The chain uses TRBV7-6 and TRBJ1-5; D perhaps matches TRBD1 (6 bases). Trimming removed 1 base at V and 3 bases at J, with 16 bases between. The CDR3 runs to 17 residues. Germline CDR1 SGHVS, CDR2 FNYEAQ. CDR3 sequence reads: CASSLEAWGPLNQPQHF. The CDR3 DNA sequence: TGTGCCAGCAGCTTAGAGGCGTGGGGGCCGCTCAATCAGCCCCAGCATTTT.

The rearrangement uses TRBV6-4 and TRBJ1-2; perhaps TRBD1 as D (6 bases). The CDR3 runs to 13 residues. V lost 3 bases and J lost 6, with 11 bases in between. Per the germline V gene, CDR1 is MRHNA and CDR2 is SNTAGT. The CDR3 DNA reads as TGTGCCAGCAGTGAGCGGGGGCGGGATGGCTACACCTTC. It translates to CASSERGRDGYTF.

This clone was seen only a few times. The chain joins TRBV19 to TRBJ1-2; D possibly corresponds to TRBD1 (6 bases). Germline values: CDR1 LNHDA, CDR2 SQIVND (reference sequence). Trimming stripped 5 bases from V and 6 bases from J, with 13 bases between. This CDR3 contains 13 residues. The DNA of the CDR3 is TGTGCCAGTAGTCCGTGGACAGATGATGGCTACACCTTC. It yields the protein CASSPWTDDGYTF.

This clone was seen more than once but under ten times. V usage is TRBV11-1 and J usage is TRBJ2-5; 8 nucleotides align to TRBD2. The J segment lost 1 base and the V segment lost 5 bases, leaving 6 bases of the junction unmatched. The CDR3 is made up of 15 amino acids. The germline V gene encodes CDR1 SGHAT and CDR2 FQDESV (reference sequence). The CDR3 sequence: CASSIRLAPQETQYF. The CDR3 region has the DNA TGTGCCAGCAGCATACGACTAGCGCCCCAAGAGACCCAGTACTTC.

The chain uses TRBV19 and TRBJ1-5; possibly TRBD1 for D (6 bases). The CDR3 has 15 amino acids. Germline CDR1 and CDR2: LNHDA and SQIVND (reference sequence). Trimming cost V 6 bases and J 7 bases, with 19 bases left between them. CDR3: CASRPNPGGGQPQHF. The CDR3 DNA sequence: TGTGCCAGTAGGCCCAATCCGGGGGGCGGGCAGCCCCAGCATTTT.

The chain combines TRBV2 with TRBJ1-1, with a weak D call TRBD1 (6 bases). The germline gives CDR1 SNHLY, CDR2 FYNNEI. The CDR3 consists of 15 residues. With 9 bases removed from V and 1 base from J, the gap between germline ends came to 18 bases. This CDR3 is CASSVGLDRNTEAFF. CDR3 coding DNA: TGTGCCAGTAGCGTTGGGCTGGACAGGAACACTGAAGCTTTCTTT.

CDR3 DNA: TGTGCCAGCTCACTGACAGGACAGGGTATGTTTAACGAGCAGTACTTC. It codes for CASSLTGQGMFNEQYF. V and J are TRBV18 and TRBJ2-7, with 8 positions matching TRBD1. The CDR3 loop spans 16 amino acids. Germline loops: CDR1 KGHSH, CDR2 LQKENI. Trimming removed 4 bases from V and 5 bases from J; junction bases left unmatched: 13.

The chain recombines TRBV27 with TRBJ1-1; D may be TRBD1 (5 bases). There are 14 residues in the CDR3. Trimming took off 3 bases at V and 1 base at J, with 9 bases between the two ends. Germline values: CDR1 MNHEY, CDR2 SMNVEV (reference sequence). The CDR3 region is CASSLEGTNTEAFF. The CDR3 DNA reads as TGTGCCAGCAGTTTGGAGGGGACGAACACTGAAGCTTTCTTT.

V is TRBV13 and J is TRBJ2-6; tentatively, D is TRBD2 (6 bases). The CDR3 runs 15 residues. Trimming took 6 bases from V and 4 from J, leaving 13 bases between them. The germline CDR1 and CDR2 sequences are PRHDT and FYEKMQ (reference sequence). DNA for the CDR3: TGTGCCAGCAGACTCGGGGGAGTCGGGGCCAACGTCCTGACTTTC. Protein sequence: CASRLGGVGANVLTF.

In this sample, this clone turned up a few times. The V call is TRBV7-8, the J call TRBJ1-3, with D possibly matching TRBD1 (6 bases). The CDR3 is 14 amino acids. V dropped 5 bases and J dropped 4 bases, with 12 bases sitting between them. Looked up from germline, CDR1 is SGHVS and CDR2 is FQNEAQ. The CDR3 nucleotides read TGTGCCAGCAGCCCTACAGGGTGGGGAAACACCATATATTTT. Translation: CASSPTGWGNTIYF. The whole variable domain, remainder taken from reference TRBV7-8 and TRBJ1-3, is GAGVSQSPRYKVAKRGQDVALRCDPISGHVSLFWYQQALGQGPEFLTYFQNEAQLDKSGLPSDRFFAERPEGSVSTLKIQRTQQEDSAVYLCASSPTGWGNTIYFGEGSWLTVV.

The chain recombines TRBV14 with TRBJ2-3; 8 bases map to TRBD2. Germline V gives CDR1 SGHDN, CDR2 FVKESK. The ends lost 2 bases at V and 2 bases at J; junction bases unmatched: 6. This CDR3 has 16 amino acids. Here the CDR3 reads CASSQLQRGNTDTQYF. CDR3 DNA sequence: TGTGCCAGCAGCCAACTTCAGCGGGGGAACACAGATACGCAGTATTTT. Looking up the rest from reference TRBV14 and TRBJ2-3 gives the full variable domain: EAGVTQFPSHSVIEKGQTVTLRCDPISGHDNLYWYRRVMGKEIKFLLHFVKESKQDESGMPNNRFLAERTGGTYSTLKVQPAELEDSGVYFCASSQLQRGNTDTQYFGPGTRLTVL.

V usage is TRBV5-4 and J usage is TRBJ1-2, with D possibly being TRBD1 (5 bases). The CDR3 extends over 11 amino acids. V was clipped by 5 bases and J by 4 bases, with 6 bases between them. Germline V CDR1 and CDR2: SGHNT, YYREEE (reference sequence). CDR3 bases: TGTGCCAGCAGGGGGGGCTATGGCTACACCTTC. It translates to CASRGGYGYTF.

The chain recombines TRBV5-1 with TRBJ2-1; the match to TRBD2 covers 10 bases. Germline CDR1 and CDR2: SGHRS and YFSETQ. This CDR3 has 15 residues. The trim removed 4 bases at V and 9 bases at J, leaving 10 bases unmatched. The CDR3 DNA follows: TGCGCCAGCAGCCAAGCGGGAGGGCCATATAGTGAGCAGTTCTTC. Amino acid sequence: CASSQAGGPYSEQFF.

This clone was recorded once. The V call is TRBV27, the J call TRBJ1-1, with 7 bases matching TRBD1. The germline CDR1 and CDR2 sequences are MNHEY and SMNVEV (reference sequence). V lost 3 bases, J lost 7 bases, and 8 bases stayed unmatched. There are 14 residues in the CDR3. The CDR3: CASSFSLGQVEAFF. The CDR3 region has the DNA TGTGCCAGCAGTTTCTCGCTCGGACAGGTTGAAGCTTTCTTT.

The rearrangement links TRBV5-1 to TRBJ2-7, with D tentatively TRBD1 (6 bases). CDR3 length equals 14 residues. The germline gives CDR1 SGHRS, CDR2 YFSETQ. Trimming removed 4 bases at V and 0 bases at J, with 11 bases between. This CDR3 reads CASSPQGYSYEQYF. The CDR3 nucleotides read TGCGCCAGCAGCCCCCAGGGGTACTCCTACGAGCAGTACTTC.

This clone was seen a few times. This chain joins TRBV27 and TRBJ1-2; D may be TRBD1 (5 bases). CDR3 length: 14 amino acids. V lost 5 bases to trimming and J lost 0 bases, with 10 bases between them. The germline CDR1 and CDR2 sequences are MNHEY and SMNVEV (reference sequence). The CDR3 nucleotides are TGTGCCAGCAGTCGGACAAATACTAACTATGGCTACACCTTC. This encodes CASSRTNTNYGYTF.

The rearrangement joins TRBV28 to TRBJ2-7; 8 positions agree with TRBD1. J was trimmed by 0 bases and V by 3 bases; bases with no gene match: 7. The germline V gene encodes CDR1 MDHEN and CDR2 SYDVKM. The CDR3 has 16 amino acids. CDR3 DNA sequence: TGTGCCAGCAGTTTGGCAGGGGGCCCATTCTCCTACGAGCAGTACTTC. This codes for CASSLAGGPFSYEQYF. Using reference TRBV28 and TRBJ2-7 for the parts outside the CDR3, the full variable domain is DVKVTQSSRYLVKRTGEKVFLECVQDMDHENMFWYRQDPGLGLRLIYFSYDVKMKEKGDIPEGYSVSREKKERFSLILESASTNQTSMYLCASSLAGGPFSYEQYFGPGTRLTVT.